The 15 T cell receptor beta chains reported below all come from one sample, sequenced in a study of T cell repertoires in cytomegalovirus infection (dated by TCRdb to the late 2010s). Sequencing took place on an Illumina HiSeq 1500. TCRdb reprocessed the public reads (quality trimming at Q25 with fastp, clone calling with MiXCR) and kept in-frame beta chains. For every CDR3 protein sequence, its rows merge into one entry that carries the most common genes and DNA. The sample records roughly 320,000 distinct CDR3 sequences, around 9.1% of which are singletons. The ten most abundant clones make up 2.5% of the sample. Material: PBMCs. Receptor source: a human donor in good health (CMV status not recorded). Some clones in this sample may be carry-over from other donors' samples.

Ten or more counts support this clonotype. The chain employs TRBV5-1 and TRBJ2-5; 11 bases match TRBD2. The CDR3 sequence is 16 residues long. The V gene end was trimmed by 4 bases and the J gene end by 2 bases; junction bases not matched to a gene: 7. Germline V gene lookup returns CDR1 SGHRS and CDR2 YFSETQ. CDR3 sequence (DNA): TGCGCCAGCAGCGGCCCACTAGCGGGGGCTCAAGAGACCCAGTACTTC. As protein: CASSGPLAGAQETQYF.

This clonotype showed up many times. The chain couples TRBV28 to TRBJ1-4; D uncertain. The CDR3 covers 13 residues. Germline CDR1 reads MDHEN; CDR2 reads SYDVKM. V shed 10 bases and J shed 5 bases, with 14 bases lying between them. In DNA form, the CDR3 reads TGTGCCATTGGAACCGCGTTAAATGAAAAACTGTTTTTT. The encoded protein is CAIGTALNEKLFF.

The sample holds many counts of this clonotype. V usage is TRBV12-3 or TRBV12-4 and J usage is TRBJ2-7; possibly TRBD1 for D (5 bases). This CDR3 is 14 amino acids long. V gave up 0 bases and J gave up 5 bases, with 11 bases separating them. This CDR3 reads CASSLAAGSNEQYF. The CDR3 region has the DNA TGTGCCAGCAGTTTAGCTGCAGGGTCCAACGAGCAGTACTTC.

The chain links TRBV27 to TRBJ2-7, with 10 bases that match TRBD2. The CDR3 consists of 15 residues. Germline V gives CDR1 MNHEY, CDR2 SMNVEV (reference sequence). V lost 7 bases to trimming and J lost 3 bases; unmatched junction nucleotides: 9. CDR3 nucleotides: TGTGCCAGCAACAACCTAGCGGGGGCCTTCTACGAGCAGTACTTC. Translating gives CASNNLAGAFYEQYF.

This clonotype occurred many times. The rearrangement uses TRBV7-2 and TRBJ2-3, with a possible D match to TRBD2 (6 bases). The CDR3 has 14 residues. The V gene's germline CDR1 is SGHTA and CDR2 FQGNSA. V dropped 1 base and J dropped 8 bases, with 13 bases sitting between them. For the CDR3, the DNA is TGTGCCAGCAGCTTAGGCTATGACGGGGGTACGCAGTATTTT. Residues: CASSLGYDGGTQYF.

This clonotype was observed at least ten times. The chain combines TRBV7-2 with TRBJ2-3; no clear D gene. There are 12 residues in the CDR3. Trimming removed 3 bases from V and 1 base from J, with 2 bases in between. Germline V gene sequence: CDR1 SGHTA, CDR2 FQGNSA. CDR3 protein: CASSFRTDTQYF. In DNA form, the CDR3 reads TGTGCCAGCAGCTTCCGCACAGATACGCAGTATTTT.

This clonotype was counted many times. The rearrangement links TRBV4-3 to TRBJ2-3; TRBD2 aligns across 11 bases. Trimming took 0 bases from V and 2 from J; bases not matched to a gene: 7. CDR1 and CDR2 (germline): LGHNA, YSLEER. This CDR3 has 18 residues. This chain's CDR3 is CASSQDYASGGPTDTQYF. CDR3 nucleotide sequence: TGCGCCAGCAGCCAAGATTACGCTAGCGGGGGGCCCACAGATACGCAGTATTTT.

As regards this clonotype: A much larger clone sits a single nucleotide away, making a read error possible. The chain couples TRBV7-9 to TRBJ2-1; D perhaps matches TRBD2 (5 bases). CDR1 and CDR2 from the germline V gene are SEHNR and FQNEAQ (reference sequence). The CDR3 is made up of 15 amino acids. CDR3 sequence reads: CACSLSQRHYNEQFF. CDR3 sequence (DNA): TGTGCCTGCAGCTTATCCCAGCGGCACTACAATGAGCAGTTCTTC.

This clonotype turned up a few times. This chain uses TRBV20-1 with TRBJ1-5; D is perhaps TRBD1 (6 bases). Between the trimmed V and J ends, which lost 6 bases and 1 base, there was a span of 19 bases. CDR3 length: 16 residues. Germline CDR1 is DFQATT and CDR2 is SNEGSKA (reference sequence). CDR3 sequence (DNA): TGCAGTGCGAGGGGGGGGGGGTCTCTCAGCAATCAGCCCCAGCATTTT. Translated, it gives CSARGGGSLSNQPQHF.

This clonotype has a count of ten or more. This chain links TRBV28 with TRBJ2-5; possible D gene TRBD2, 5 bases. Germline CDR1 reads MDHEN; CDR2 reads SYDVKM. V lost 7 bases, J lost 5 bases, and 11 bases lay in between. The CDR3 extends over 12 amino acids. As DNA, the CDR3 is TGTGCCAGCATGGGAGCTTGGGAGACCCAGTACTTC. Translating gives CASMGAWETQYF.

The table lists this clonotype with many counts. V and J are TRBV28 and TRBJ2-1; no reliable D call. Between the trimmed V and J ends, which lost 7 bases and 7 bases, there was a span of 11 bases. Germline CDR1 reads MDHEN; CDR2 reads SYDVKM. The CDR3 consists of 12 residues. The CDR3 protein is CASTSNRNEQFF. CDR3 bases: TGTGCCAGCACCTCGAATCGGAATGAGCAGTTCTTC.

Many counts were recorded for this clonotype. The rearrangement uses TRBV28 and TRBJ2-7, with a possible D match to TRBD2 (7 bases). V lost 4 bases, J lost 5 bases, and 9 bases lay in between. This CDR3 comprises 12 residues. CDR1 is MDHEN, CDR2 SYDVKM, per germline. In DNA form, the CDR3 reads TGTGCCAGCAGTTGGGGGGGGCACGAGCAGTACGTC. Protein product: CASSWGGHEQYV.

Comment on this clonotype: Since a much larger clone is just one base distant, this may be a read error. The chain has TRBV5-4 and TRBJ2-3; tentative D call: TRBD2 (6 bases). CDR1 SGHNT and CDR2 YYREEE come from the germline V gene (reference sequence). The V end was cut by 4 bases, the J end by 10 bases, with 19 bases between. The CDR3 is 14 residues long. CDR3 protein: CASSGSSDAPPQYF. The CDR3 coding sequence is TGTGCCAGCAGCGGTTCTAGCGACGCCCCGCCGCAGTATTTT.

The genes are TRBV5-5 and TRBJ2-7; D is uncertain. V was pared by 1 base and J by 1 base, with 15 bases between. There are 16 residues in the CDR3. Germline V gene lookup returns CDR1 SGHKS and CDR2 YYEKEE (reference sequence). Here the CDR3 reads CASSLPSTLASYEQYF. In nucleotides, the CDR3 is TGTGCCAGCAGCTTGCCTTCAACCCTGGCTTCCTACGAGCAGTACTTC. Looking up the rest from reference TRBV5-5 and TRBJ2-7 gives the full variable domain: DAGVTQSPTHLIKTRGQQVTLRCSPISGHKSVSWYQQVLGQGPQFIFQYYEKEERGRGNFPDRFSARQFPNYSSELNVNALLLGDSALYLCASSLPSTLASYEQYFGPGTRLTVT.

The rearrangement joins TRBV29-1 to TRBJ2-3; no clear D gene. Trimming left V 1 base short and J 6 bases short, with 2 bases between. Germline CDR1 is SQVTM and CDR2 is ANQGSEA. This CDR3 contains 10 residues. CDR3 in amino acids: CSVEGDTQYF. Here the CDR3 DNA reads TGCAGCGTTGAAGGGGATACGCAGTATTTT.